Below are 28 T cell receptor beta chains sequenced from a single sample in a study of cytotoxic CD8 clonotypes in ibrutinib-treated CLL. Profiling relied on immunoSEQ multiplex PCR, and the TCRdb table lists in-frame clones only, not all of them. The repertoire holds fewer than 400,000 clones, with about 64% as singletons. Sequenced material: PBMCs, taken after 36 months of ibrutinib treatment. The receptors here all came from a human donor with chronic lymphocytic leukemia.

V gene TRBV2 combines with J gene TRBJ2-7; no clear D gene. Germline-derived CDR1 and CDR2 are SNHLY and FYNNEI. The CDR3 has 16 amino acids. The V end lost 2 bases, the J end lost 4 bases, and 18 bases lay between the germline ends. The CDR3, as DNA: TGTGCCAGCAGTGAAATGGCAGGTTGGTCTAGTTACGAGCAGTACTTC. It specifies CASSEMAGWSSYEQYF.

The chain recombines TRBV9 with TRBJ2-2; D remains unclear. Germline values: CDR1 SGDLS, CDR2 YYNGEE. The V gene lost 3 bases and the J gene lost 5 bases, with 8 bases spanning the gap. The CDR3 runs to 13 residues. This CDR3 reads CASSGGTTGELFF. CDR3 coding DNA: TGTGCCAGCAGCGGCGGAACGACCGGGGAGCTGTTTTTT.

V and J are TRBV23-1 and TRBJ2-5; D unresolved. TRBV23-1 is placed among ORFs of uncertain function. Trimming left V 2 bases short and J 5 bases short, with 21 bases between. The CDR3 loop spans 17 amino acids. CDR3 sequence: CASSQRSCGVPAETQYF. The DNA of the CDR3 is TGCGCCAGCAGTCAACGTTCCTGTGGGGTTCCGGCGGAGACCCAGTACTTC.

The chain combines TRBV6-6 with TRBJ2-2, with TRBD1 identical over 8 bases. Germline CDR1 is MNHNY and CDR2 is SVGAGI (reference sequence). The CDR3 has 16 amino acids. V gave up 0 bases and J gave up 6 bases; unmatched junction bases: 6. The CDR3 loop is CASSYSAGGVAGELFF. In DNA, the CDR3 is TGTGCCAGCAGTTACTCGGCAGGGGGCGTCGCCGGGGAGCTGTTTTTT.

This clone has a handful of counts. This chain links TRBV4-1 with TRBJ1-5; D is unclear. Deletions cut 6 bases from V and 0 bases from J, with 9 bases between. The CDR3 contains 14 residues. CDR1 is MGHRA and CDR2 is YSYEKL in the germline V gene. CDR3 loop: CASSPSYSNQPQHF. The CDR3 nucleotides read TGCGCCAGCAGTCCTTCTTATAGCAATCAGCCCCAGCATTTT.

The chain couples TRBV19 to TRBJ2-3, with 9 positions matching TRBD1. CDR1 and CDR2 (germline): LNHDA, SQIVND (reference sequence). The CDR3 length is 13 residues. J gave up 4 bases and V 6 bases, and 2 bases lay outside the gene matches. The CDR3 sequence: CASSGQGPDTQYF. The CDR3 DNA reads as TGTGCCAGTAGCGGACAGGGGCCAGATACGCAGTATTTT.

The count of this clone is one. The chain is built from TRBV29-1 and TRBJ1-2; TRBD1 matches 8 bases. In germline, CDR1 is SQVTM, CDR2 ANQGSEA. The junction had 11 bases not matched to a gene; V was cut back by 8 bases and J by 6 bases. CDR3 length: 13 residues. The CDR3 region has the DNA TGCAGCTCCGATGACAGGGGAAGCGATGGCTACACCTTC. This sequence encodes CSSDDRGSDGYTF.

This chain links TRBV6-5 with TRBJ1-2; 8 positions match TRBD1. CDR3 length: 14 amino acids. The junction had 8 bases not matched to a gene; V was cut back by 5 bases and J by 6 bases. Looked up from germline, CDR1 is MNHEY and CDR2 is SVGAGI. CDR3 nucleotide sequence: TGTGCCAGCAGTCGTCAGGGGGCGATCGATGGCTACACCTTC. Amino acids: CASSRQGAIDGYTF.

The chain has TRBV27 and TRBJ2-2; D assignment may be TRBD1 or TRBD2 (5 bases each). Germline-derived CDR1 and CDR2 are MNHEY and SMNVEV (reference sequence). Trimming took off 3 bases at V and 4 bases at J, with 6 bases between the two ends. CDR3 length equals 13 residues. The chain's CDR3 is CASSLGRTGELFF. The CDR3 region has the DNA TGTGCCAGCAGTTTGGGACGCACCGGGGAGCTGTTTTTT.

V usage is TRBV29-1 and J usage is TRBJ2-7; 7 bases are shared with TRBD1. The CDR3 extends over 13 amino acids. CDR1 is SQVTM, CDR2 ANQGSEA, per germline. V lost 4 bases, J lost 4 bases, and 7 bases stayed unmatched. The CDR3 sequence: CSVVTGEGYEQYF. The CDR3 coding sequence is TGCAGCGTTGTAACAGGGGAAGGATACGAGCAGTACTTC.

The chain joins TRBV4-3 to TRBJ2-7; 10 bases fit TRBD2. This CDR3 has 14 amino acids. Germline values: CDR1 LGHNA, CDR2 YSLEER. With 1 base clipped from V and 6 bases from J, the junction kept 3 bases outside the gene matches. DNA of the CDR3: TGCGCCAGCAGCCAAGTTACTAGCGGGACCGAGCAGTACTTC. Encoded protein: CASSQVTSGTEQYF.

The chain joins TRBV5-4 to TRBJ2-7; D uncertain. The CDR3 sequence is 13 residues long. Deletions cut 2 bases from V and 2 bases from J, with 8 bases between. CDR1 is SGHNT and CDR2 is YYREEE in the germline V gene (reference sequence). This chain's CDR3 is CASSFPFPYEQYF. CDR3 coding DNA: TGTGCCAGCAGCTTCCCCTTTCCCTACGAGCAGTACTTC.

The V call is TRBV5-1, the J call TRBJ1-2; no clear D gene. The V gene lost 4 bases and the J gene lost 6 bases, with 7 bases spanning the gap. The CDR3 is 11 amino acids. The V gene's germline CDR1 is SGHRS and CDR2 YFSETQ. The CDR3 spells CASSGINGYTF. The CDR3 DNA follows: TGCGCCAGCAGCGGGATCAATGGCTACACCTTC.

V gene TRBV5-4 combines with J gene TRBJ1-1, with D hard to call. Per germline, CDR1 SGHNT and CDR2 YYREEE (reference sequence). V lost 1 base to trimming and J lost 2 bases, with 9 bases between them. The CDR3 extends over 14 amino acids. CDR3 coding DNA: TGTGCCAGCAGCTTGCCAGCCTTAAACACTGAAGCTTTCTTT. Its translation: CASSLPALNTEAFF.

This rearrangement joins TRBV9 to TRBJ2-5; no clear D gene. The V and J ends lost 1 base and 3 bases respectively, with 7 bases between them. CDR3 length equals 13 residues. Per germline, CDR1 SGDLS and CDR2 YYNGEE. In nucleotides, the CDR3 is TGTGCCAGCAGCGTATACGGCGAAGAGACCCAGTACTTC. This translates into CASSVYGEETQYF. The entire variable domain, with the rest obtained from reference TRBV9 and TRBJ2-5, is as follows: DSGVTQTPKHLITATGQRVTLRCSPRSGDLSVYWYQQSLDQGLQFLIQYYNGEERAKGNILERFSAQQFPDLHSELNLSSLELGDSALYFCASSVYGEETQYFGPGTRLLVL.

The chain has TRBV5-1 and TRBJ2-1; 8 bases line up with TRBD1. CDR3 size: 14 residues. Trimming cost V 2 bases and J 11 bases; bases outside gene matches: 9. Germline CDR1 reads SGHRS; CDR2 reads YFSETQ. The CDR3 sequence: CASSFTPGGSQQFF. In DNA form, the CDR3 reads TGCGCCAGCAGCTTCACCCCAGGGGGCAGCCAGCAGTTCTTC.

This sequence joins TRBV29-1 and TRBJ2-5; 7 bases align to TRBD2. Per germline, CDR1 SQVTM and CDR2 ANQGSEA. The length of the CDR3 is 13 residues. J was trimmed by 1 base and V by 5 bases; bases with no gene match: 4. This chain's CDR3 is CSVKLATQETQYF. As DNA, the CDR3 is TGCAGCGTTAAACTAGCGACCCAAGAGACCCAGTACTTC.

The chain recombines TRBV19 with TRBJ1-2; tentatively, D is TRBD1 (6 bases). Trimming took 3 bases from V and 6 from J, leaving 11 bases between them. The germline CDR1 and CDR2 sequences are LNHDA and SQIVND (reference sequence). The CDR3 sequence is 13 residues long. The CDR3 DNA reads TGTGCCAGTAGTATCCAGGGGAAGAATGGCTACACCTTC. Its protein is CASSIQGKNGYTF.

As DNA, the CDR3 is TGTGCCAGCAAGGTGGGCCGAAGCTCCTACGAGCAGTACTTC. Translating it yields CASKVGRSSYEQYF. The chain couples TRBV11-1 to TRBJ2-7; D is unclear. This CDR3 is built from 14 residues. Trimming cost V 7 bases and J 0 bases, with 13 bases left between them. Germline CDR1 is SGHAT and CDR2 is FQDESV (reference sequence).

The chain uses TRBV19 and TRBJ2-1; TRBD2 matches 9 bases. V shed 1 base, J shed 4 bases, and the junction held 2 bases outside the gene matches. This CDR3 is built from 15 residues. CDR1 LNHDA and CDR2 SQIVND come from the germline V gene (reference sequence). CDR3 bases: TGTGCCAGTAGTATAGCTAGCGGGAAGTACAATGAGCAGTTCTTC. It yields the protein CASSIASGKYNEQFF.

There are a few counts of this clone. The genes are TRBV9 and TRBJ1-1; 7 bases agree with TRBD1. From germline, CDR1 is SGDLS and CDR2 YYNGEE. V trimming: 5 bases; J trimming: 2 bases; junction bases outside the gene matches: 6. The CDR3 is 14 amino acids. CDR3 DNA sequence: TGTGCCAGCAGTTGGACAGGTCAAAACACTGAAGCTTTCTTT. Translation gives CASSWTGQNTEAFF.

This sequence joins TRBV5-1 and TRBJ2-5; D is possibly TRBD2 (6 bases). Germline CDR1 and CDR2: SGHRS and YFSETQ. This CDR3 comprises 15 residues. V was clipped by 0 bases and J by 6 bases, with 15 bases between them. The CDR3 bases are TGCGCCAGCAGCTTGGCGGTGGGAGGACTGAAGACCCAGTACTTC. It codes for CASSLAVGGLKTQYF.

This clone was seen only a few times. This chain connects TRBV14 to TRBJ2-1; the match to TRBD2 covers 10 bases. With V trimmed by 4 bases and J by 10 bases, 10 bases remained unmatched. Germline loops: CDR1 SGHDN, CDR2 FVKESK. The CDR3 runs to 15 residues. CDR3 DNA sequence: TGTGCCAGCAGCCCCCCGGGACTAGCGACCATCGAGCAGTTCTTC. Amino acid sequence: CASSPPGLATIEQFF. The whole variable domain, filled in from reference TRBV14 and TRBJ2-1, reads EAGVTQFPSHSVIEKGQTVTLRCDPISGHDNLYWYRRVMGKEIKFLLHFVKESKQDESGMPNNRFLAERTGGTYSTLKVQPAELEDSGVYFCASSPPGLATIEQFFGPGTRLTVL.

The chain couples TRBV5-5 to TRBJ1-6, with 7 bases identical to TRBD1. V shed 6 bases, J shed 9 bases, and the junction held 9 bases outside the gene matches. The CDR3 is 14 residues long. From germline, CDR1 is SGHKS and CDR2 YYEKEE (reference sequence). The CDR3, as DNA: TGTGCCAGCATCGGGACAGTGGGAAGTTCACCCCTCCACTTT. This sequence encodes CASIGTVGSSPLHF.

The chain links TRBV7-3 to TRBJ2-5, with TRBD2 as a possible D gene (5 bases). The end of the DNA fits TRBJ2-7 better, so the J call may be wrong. CDR3 length: 13 amino acids. CDR1 is SGHTA, CDR2 FQGTGA, per germline. The CDR3 loop is CASSLRRESEQYF. CDR3 nucleotides: TGTGCCAGCAGCTTAAGAAGGGAGTCCGAGCAGTACTTC.

This clone has just a few counts. The rearrangement joins TRBV5-6 to TRBJ2-6; D unresolved. Between the trimmed V and J ends, which lost 4 bases and 2 bases, there was a span of 10 bases. The length of the CDR3 is 15 residues. Germline CDR1 reads SGHDT; CDR2 reads YYEEEE. The DNA of the CDR3 is TGTGCCAGCAGCCACTTCCCAGCTGGGGCCAACGTCCTGACTTTC. Protein product: CASSHFPAGANVLTF.

J is TRBJ1-2 and V is TRBV25-1, with no clear D. The CDR3 is made up of 18 amino acids. The germline CDR1 and CDR2 sequences are MGHDK and SYGVNS. Trimming took 1 base from V and 0 from J, leaving 18 bases between them. The CDR3 bases are TGTGCCAGCAGTGAATCCGTTATCGCACAACAAGCTAACTATGGCTACACCTTC. Translation: CASSESVIAQQANYGYTF.

The V and J genes are TRBV29-1 and TRBJ1-1; D uncertain. The length of the CDR3 is 13 residues. CDR1 is SQVTM and CDR2 is ANQGSEA in the germline V gene. The V end was cut by 1 base, the J end by 0 bases, with 6 bases between. The DNA for the CDR3 is TGCAGCGTTGAAGGCGGGGTGAACACTGAAGCTTTCTTT. It specifies CSVEGGVNTEAFF.